Shown below are 13 T cell receptor beta chains from a single sample sequenced in a study of cytotoxic CD8 clonotypes in ibrutinib-treated CLL. The method was immunoSEQ multiplex PCR; TCRdb's version includes in-frame clones alone and lacks a portion of them. The data contain over 130,000 clones, 80% of them seen just once; the ten biggest clones take up less than 9%. The specimen was PBMCs, collected after 36 months of ibrutinib treatment. Every receptor here comes from a human donor with chronic lymphocytic leukemia.

This clone was recorded only once. The rearrangement uses TRBV5-5 and TRBJ2-7; D possibly corresponds to TRBD1 (5 bases). This CDR3 has 15 amino acids. Germline assignment: CDR1 SGHKS and CDR2 YYEKEE (reference sequence). Between the trimmed V and J ends, which lost 2 bases and 7 bases, there was a span of 19 bases. The CDR3 DNA is TGTGCCAGCAGCTTAGTCGTAGGGGCGCTGAGGGAGCAGTACTTC. Protein: CASSLVVGALREQYF.

J is TRBJ2-7 and V is TRBV19; 11 bases are shared with TRBD2. This CDR3 comprises 17 residues. Germline CDR1 and CDR2: LNHDA and SQIVND (reference sequence). Trimming cost V 3 bases and J 1 base; bases outside gene matches: 8. The DNA of the CDR3 is TGTGCCAGTAGTATTCACCCAACTAGCGGGAGTTCCTACGAGCAGTACTTC. It translates to CASSIHPTSGSSYEQYF.

The chain is built from TRBV15 and TRBJ2-1; 12 bases agree with TRBD2. CDR3 length: 17 amino acids. Germline assignment: CDR1 LNHNV and CDR2 YYDKDF (reference sequence). The trim removed 0 bases at V and 7 bases at J, leaving 7 bases unmatched. CDR3 DNA: TGTGCCACCAGCAGAGAACCCCTAGCGGGAGGGGAGAATGAGCAGTTCTTC. It specifies CATSREPLAGGENEQFF.

V gene TRBV10-1 combines with J gene TRBJ2-3; TRBD2 matches at 7 bases. J gave up 2 bases and V 2 bases, and 4 bases lay outside the gene matches. Germline V gene lookup returns CDR1 WNHNN and CDR2 SYGVQD (reference sequence). There are 15 residues in the CDR3. The DNA for the CDR3 is TGCGCCAGCAGTGAGGCTAGCGGCCTCACAGATACGCAGTATTTT. It translates to CASSEASGLTDTQYF.

V gene TRBV30 combines with J gene TRBJ1-1; 8 bases are a match to TRBD1. Per the germline V gene, CDR1 is GTSNPN and CDR2 is SVGIG (reference sequence). V lost 4 bases to trimming and J lost 5 bases; unmatched junction nucleotides: 9. The CDR3 contains 14 residues. CDR3 coding DNA: TGTGCCTGGAACGCTGGACAGGGAAAAACTGAAGCTTTCTTT. Residues: CAWNAGQGKTEAFF.

This clone was counted a few times. V usage is TRBV2 and J usage is TRBJ1-5; unclear D gene. The germline V gene has CDR1 SNHLY and CDR2 FYNNEI. V lost 4 bases, J lost 6 bases, and 7 bases lay in between. This CDR3 spans 12 amino acids. The CDR3 reads CASSGQFQPQHF. CDR3 nucleotide sequence: TGTGCCAGCAGTGGGCAATTTCAGCCCCAGCATTTT.

This clone was detected once. The chain links TRBV19 to TRBJ2-2, with TRBD1 identical over 7 bases. V trimming: 4 bases; J trimming: 0 bases; junction bases outside the gene matches: 5. This CDR3 has 16 amino acids. CDR1 and CDR2 (germline): LNHDA, SQIVND (reference sequence). The CDR3: CASSTRQGPNTGELFF. Here the CDR3 DNA reads TGTGCCAGTAGTACCCGACAGGGACCGAACACCGGGGAGCTGTTTTTT. The full variable domain, with the rest looked up from reference TRBV19 and TRBJ2-2, is DGGITQSPKYLFRKEGQNVTLSCEQNLNHDAMYWYRQDPGQGLRLIYYSQIVNDFQKGDIAEGYSVSREKKESFPLTVTSAQKNPTAFYLCASSTRQGPNTGELFFGEGSRLTVL.

The rearrangement links TRBV7-9 to TRBJ2-7; D gene unclear. The V end was cut by 1 base, the J end by 6 bases, with 7 bases between. Germline CDR1 SEHNR, CDR2 FQNEAQ (reference sequence). CDR3 size: 12 residues. CDR3 sequence: CASSLDYREQYF. DNA for the CDR3: TGTGCCAGCAGCTTAGATTACCGCGAGCAGTACTTC.

The chain joins TRBV7-9 to TRBJ1-5; 9 nucleotides align to TRBD1. The CDR3 consists of 17 residues. CDR1 is SEHNR and CDR2 is FQNEAQ in the germline V gene (reference sequence). V lost 1 base to trimming and J lost 5 bases; unmatched junction nucleotides: 9. The CDR3 protein is CASSLEGTGLTYQPQHF. The CDR3 coding sequence is TGTGCCAGCAGCTTAGAGGGGACAGGGCTTACCTATCAGCCCCAGCATTTT.

The chain carries TRBV11-1 and TRBJ2-7; the D gene is possibly TRBD2 (5 bases). The CDR3 is made up of 11 amino acids. Germline V gene lookup returns CDR1 SGHAT and CDR2 FQDESV (reference sequence). V dropped 4 bases and J dropped 7 bases, with 8 bases sitting between them. CDR3 sequence reads: CASSSGWEQYF. CDR3 sequence (DNA): TGTGCCAGCAGCTCGGGGTGGGAGCAGTACTTC.

The chain has TRBV11-3 and TRBJ2-1; maybe TRBD1 (6 bases). Trimming pared 1 base from V and 0 bases from J, leaving 10 bases between. Germline V lookup: CDR1 SGHNT, CDR2 YENEEA. This CDR3 comprises 16 residues. In DNA form, the CDR3 reads TGTGCCAGCAGCTTAGTGGGGGCTGGCTCCTACAATGAGCAGTTCTTC. Its protein is CASSLVGAGSYNEQFF.

This chain joins TRBV2 and TRBJ1-2; no clear D gene. The germline V gene encodes CDR1 SNHLY and CDR2 FYNNEI. Trimming pared 6 bases from V and 4 bases from J, leaving 9 bases between. This CDR3 contains 12 residues. The CDR3 region is CASSGRVYGYTF. The DNA for the CDR3 is TGTGCCAGCAGCGGGCGGGTCTATGGCTACACCTTC.

V usage is TRBV27 and J usage is TRBJ2-2; TRBD1 might be the D (6 bases). V lost 2 bases, J lost 0 bases, and 10 bases lay in between. The V gene's germline CDR1 is MNHEY and CDR2 SMNVEV (reference sequence). This CDR3 spans 16 amino acids. Here the CDR3 DNA reads TGTGCCAGCAGTTTAGGGACACTTGCGAACACCGGGGAGCTGTTTTTT. Encoded protein: CASSLGTLANTGELFF.